The rows below give T cell receptor beta chains drawn from one sample of a study of blood T cell repertoires in COVID-19. The data were produced by immunoSEQ multiplex PCR, yet TCRdb's version contains in-frame clones alone and is incomplete. The data show roughly 200,000 clones, 85% seen once. Sequenced input: PBMCs or T cells enriched from blood (not recorded which). These receptors were collected from a middle-aged man who had recovered from COVID-19. Each CDR3 is given with its conserved first and last residue. A D gene is named only where the DNA matches it firmly. A row's size may be missing; if present it is once, few, many or a size class.

TRBJ1-1	-	-	TRBV18	13	CASSPTVDTEAFF	TGTGCCAGCTCACCCACCGTAGACACTGAAGCTTTCTTT
TRBJ2-6	TRBD2	-	TRBV28	17	CASSPGLVQGGANVLTF	TGTGCCAGCAGTCCGGGACTAGTGCAGGGGGGGGCCAACGTCCTGACTTTC
TRBJ1-5	-	-	TRBV5-1	14	CASSRTPAGQPQHF	TGCGCCAGCAGTCGGACCCCGGCGGGACAGCCCCAGCATTTT
TRBJ1-1	TRBD1	-	TRBV10-3	15	CATYPMGQMNTEAFF	TGTGCTACTTACCCCATGGGACAGATGAACACTGAAGCTTTCTTT
TRBJ1-4	TRBD1	-	TRBV3-1/TRBV3-2	12	CASSQMGDRRIF	TGTGCCAGCAGCCAAATGGGGGACAGACGGATTTTT
TRBJ1-1	-	-	TRBV7-6	13	CASSFAGRTEAFF	TGTGCCAGCAGCTTTGCAGGGAGGACTGAAGCTTTCTTT
TRBJ2-7	TRBD1	-	TRBV2	15	CASSLQRTGPYEQYF	TGTGCCAGCAGTCTCCAAAGGACAGGGCCCTACGAGCAGTACTTC
TRBJ2-2	TRBD2	-	TRBV29-1	14	CSVETGGVTGELFF	TGCAGCGTTGAAACGGGAGGAGTCACCGGGGAGCTGTTTTTT
TRBJ1-4	-	-	TRBV2	17	CASSEALWSPTNEKLFF	TGTGCCAGCAGTGAAGCGCTATGGAGTCCAACTAATGAAAAACTGTTTTTT
TRBJ2-7	-	few	TRBV7-2	13	CASSSRVSYEQYF	TGTGCCAGCAGCTCCAGGGTCTCCTACGAGCAGTACTTC
TRBJ2-5	-	-	TRBV19	11	CASSMERTQYF	TGTGCCAGTAGTATGGAGAGGACCCAGTACTTC
TRBJ1-5	-	-	TRBV24-1	14	CATIGGGSGQPQHF	TGTGCCACCATTGGGGGGGGCTCGGGTCAGCCCCAGCATTTT
TRBJ2-7	-	-	TRBV28	12	CASSVGAEEQYF	TGTGCCAGCAGTGTGGGGGCGGAGGAGCAGTACTTC
TRBJ1-5	TRBD1	-	TRBV5-8	16	CASSFRTGVPDQPQHF	TGTGCCAGCAGCTTTCGGACAGGGGTCCCCGATCAGCCCCAGCATTTT
TRBJ1-6	-	-	TRBV5-6	16	CASSPDGRGINSPLHF	TGTGCCAGCAGTCCGGATGGTAGGGGGATTAATTCACCCCTCCACTTT
TRBJ1-6	-	-	TRBV12-3/TRBV12-4	13	CASSFVNQSPLHF	TGTGCCAGCAGTTTTGTAAACCAGTCACCCCTCCACTTT
TRBJ2-3	-	-	TRBV29-1	13	CSADADNTDTQYF	TGCAGCGCTGACGCGGATAACACAGATACGCAGTATTTT
TRBJ1-5	-	few	TRBV28	13	CASSLRGGQPQHF	TGTGCCTCGAGTTTACGGGGGGGTCAGCCCCAGCATTTT
TRBJ2-4	TRBD1	-	TRBV11-3	18	CASSLGRGQGDVKNIQYF	TGTGCCAGCAGCTTAGGACGCGGACAGGGCGACGTCAAAAACATTCAGTACTTC
TRBJ1-2	TRBD1	-	TRBV28	14	CASSGPGQGYGYTF	TGTGCCAGCAGTGGACCGGGACAGGGCTATGGCTACACCTTC
TRBJ1-5	-	-	TRBV5-1	14	CASSLDYSNQPQHF	TGCGCCAGCAGCTTGGACTATAGCAATCAGCCCCAGCATTTT
TRBJ1-4	-	-	TRBV12-5	15	CASGLGLGGNEKLFF	TGTGCTAGTGGTTTGGGTCTGGGGGGTAATGAAAAACTGTTTTTT
TRBJ2-7	TRBD2	-	TRBV6-5	12	CASRGLAGEQYF	TGTGCCAGCAGAGGACTAGCGGGTGAGCAGTACTTC
TRBJ2-7	-	few	TRBV7-9	13	CASSSTGFYEQYF	TGTGCCAGCAGTTCTACAGGTTTCTACGAGCAGTACTTC
TRBJ1-4	TRBD1	few	TRBV11-1	15	CASSPLGQGNEKLFF	TGTGCCAGCAGCCCCCTCGGACAGGGGAATGAAAAACTGTTTTTT
TRBJ1-2	-	once	TRBV28	14	CASSLNGGRYGYTF	TGTGCCAGCAGTTTAAACGGGGGGAGGTATGGCTACACCTTC
TRBJ2-1	-	once	TRBV10-3	14	CAISPPSSYNEQFF	TGTGCCATCAGTCCGCCCAGCTCCTACAATGAGCAGTTCTTC
TRBJ1-5	-	once	TRBV7-2	15	CASSTSGTYNQPQHF	TGTGCCAGCAGCACCTCCGGGACATACAATCAGCCCCAGCATTTT
TRBJ2-3	-	-	TRBV5-1	16	CASSLDIGRGTDTQYF	TGCGCCAGCAGCTTGGACATCGGGAGAGGGACAGATACGCAGTATTTT
TRBJ2-1	TRBD2	-	TRBV30	13	CASGLAAYNEQFF	TGTGCCTCCGGACTAGCTGCCTACAATGAGCAGTTCTTC
TRBJ1-3	-	-	TRBV5-8	12	CASSSGFETIYF	TGTGCCAGCAGCTCGGGATTTGAGACCATATATTTT
TRBJ1-5	-	-	TRBV27	14	CASSPDRYNQPQHF	TGTGCCAGCAGCCCAGACAGGTACAATCAGCCCCAGCATTTT
TRBJ1-4	TRBD1	-	TRBV28	14	CASALDRVNEKLFF	TGTGCCAGCGCTTTGGACAGGGTAAATGAAAAACTGTTTTTT
TRBJ1-3	-	-	TRBV3-1/TRBV3-2	16	CASSQGHPYSGNTIYF	TGTGCCAGCAGCCAAGGGCACCCTTACTCTGGAAACACCATATATTTT
TRBJ2-3	TRBD1	-	TRBV13	12	CASSSGPRGLYF	TGTGCCAGCAGCTCAGGGCCGAGGGGGCTGTATTTT
TRBJ1-1	-	-	TRBV7-6	14	CASSLGPGNTEAFF	TGTGCCAGCAGCTTAGGACCGGGAAACACTGAAGCTTTCTTT
TRBJ1-6	TRBD1	-	TRBV5-5	15	CASSLDRAYNSPLHF	TGTGCCAGCAGCTTAGACAGGGCTTATAATTCACCCCTCCACTTT
TRBJ2-7	TRBD1	-	TRBV6-5	15	CASTKKPGQGAEQYF	TGTGCCAGCACCAAGAAACCGGGACAGGGTGCCGAGCAGTACTTC
TRBJ2-3	TRBD2	-	TRBV30	14	CAWSSQRGSDTQYF	TGTGCCTGGAGTTCTCAGCGGGGATCAGATACGCAGTATTTT
TRBJ2-3	-	-	TRBV19	15	CASSEKGGNTDTQYF	TGTGCCAGTAGTGAAAAAGGGGGAAACACAGATACGCAGTATTTT
TRBJ1-1	-	few	TRBV20-1	11	CSASPGIGAFF	TGCAGTGCTAGTCCGGGGATTGGAGCTTTCTTT
TRBJ1-1	TRBD1	-	TRBV2	10	CASGGTEAFF	TGTGCCTCAGGGGGGACTGAAGCTTTCTTT
TRBJ2-3	TRBD2	-	TRBV11-2	15	CASSSLAVSTDTQYF	TGTGCCAGCAGCTCGCTAGCGGTTAGCACAGATACGCAGTATTTT
TRBJ1-1	-	-	TRBV5-1	14	CATSRGTMNTEAFF	TGCGCCACGTCGCGGGGCACCATGAACACTGAAGCTTTCTTT
TRBJ2-7	TRBD2	-	TRBV7-9	16	CASSTELAGVTYEQYF	TGTGCCAGCAGCACAGAACTAGCGGGAGTTACTTACGAGCAGTACTTC
TRBJ2-7	TRBD1	-	TRBV2	12	CASGTGIDEQYF	TGTGCCAGCGGGACAGGGATCGACGAGCAGTACTTC
TRBJ2-7	TRBD1	few	TRBV5-1	16	CASSLPIGGNRDEQYF	TGCGCCAGCAGCTTGCCGATAGGGGGCAATCGGGACGAGCAGTACTTC
TRBJ2-7	TRBD1	once	TRBV6-5	14	CASRLTGARREQYF	TGTGCCAGCAGGCTGACAGGGGCGAGGCGAGAGCAGTACTTC
TRBJ1-4	-	-	TRBV5-6	17	CASSLGEGIATNEKLFF	TGTGCCAGCAGCTTGGGGGAGGGGATTGCAACTAATGAAAAACTGTTTTTT